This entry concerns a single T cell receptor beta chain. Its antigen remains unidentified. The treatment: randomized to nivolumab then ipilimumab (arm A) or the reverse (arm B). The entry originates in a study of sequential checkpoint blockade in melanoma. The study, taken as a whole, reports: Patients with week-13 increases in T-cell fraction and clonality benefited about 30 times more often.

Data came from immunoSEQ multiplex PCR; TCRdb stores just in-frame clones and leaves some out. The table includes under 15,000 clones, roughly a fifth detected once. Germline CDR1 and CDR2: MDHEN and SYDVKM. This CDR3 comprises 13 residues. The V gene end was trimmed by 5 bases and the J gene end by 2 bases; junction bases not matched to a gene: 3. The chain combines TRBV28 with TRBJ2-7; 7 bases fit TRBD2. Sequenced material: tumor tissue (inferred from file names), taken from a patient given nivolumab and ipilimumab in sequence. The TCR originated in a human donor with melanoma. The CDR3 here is CASSRSGPYEQYF. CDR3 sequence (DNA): TGTGCCAGCAGTCGTAGCGGGCCCTACGAGCAGTACTTC.